Listed here are 20 T cell receptor beta chains from one sample, sequenced in a study of beta chain features in type 1 diabetes (dated by TCRdb to about 2018). The full study reports these points: In all four CD4+ subsets, TCRB CDR3 length was moderately but significantly shorter in type 1 diabetes patients.

Libraries were built with the immunoSEQ multiplex PCR assay. All of the isolated RNA was reverse transcribed with the High Capacity cDNA Reverse Transcription Kit, so expressed TCRB transcripts were sequenced. TCRdb obtained this table from immuneACCESS and retained in-frame rearrangements with V and J assigned. These tables miss some clones; where compared with another copy, unresolved V genes account for less than half of the shortfall, and the remainder is unexplained. This sample comprises about 740,000 clones, around an eighth of them detected only once. Of the sample, less than 0.025% falls within the top ten clones. Their specific antigens are unknown. Sequenced: naive CD4+ T cells from blood. What the cell subset or site label conveys for this sample: true naive CD4+ T cells. All receptors derive from a man aged 18 to 29 with type 1 diabetes.

This clone has just a few counts. The chain couples TRBV28 to TRBJ2-5; 10 bases line up with TRBD2. V was clipped by 5 bases and J by 7 bases; unmatched bases: 19. CDR3 length: 18 amino acids. CDR1 MDHEN and CDR2 SYDVKM come from the germline V gene. The CDR3 sequence: CASSDPRASGGLSVTQYF. The DNA for the CDR3 is TGTGCCAGCAGTGACCCCAGGGCTAGCGGGGGCCTCTCCGTGACCCAGTACTTC.

The gene calls are TRBV9 and TRBJ2-4; TRBD2 might be the D (6 bases). Germline lookup yields CDR1 SGDLS and CDR2 YYNGEE. This CDR3 is 16 amino acids long. Between the trimmed V and J ends, which lost 0 bases and 6 bases, there was a span of 16 bases. CDR3 in amino acids: CASSVGGSGRGNIQYF. As DNA, the CDR3 is TGTGCCAGCAGCGTAGGGGGTAGCGGCCGTGGAAACATTCAGTACTTC.

The chain couples TRBV27 to TRBJ1-6; 9 positions agree with TRBD1. The J segment lost 8 bases and the V segment lost 5 bases, leaving 13 bases of the junction unmatched. Looked up from germline, CDR1 is MNHEY and CDR2 is SMNVEV (reference sequence). This CDR3 is built from 17 residues. The CDR3, as DNA: TGTGCCAGCAGTCCCTTTGGACAGGGGAGGGAGGATTCACCCCTCCACTTT. It encodes CASSPFGQGREDSPLHF.

The sample holds a few counts of this clone. The chain links TRBV25-1 to TRBJ1-6, with D tentatively TRBD1 (5 bases). V was cut by 3 bases and J by 7 bases, with 13 bases left in between. Germline CDR1 is MGHDK and CDR2 is SYGVNS. The CDR3 covers 15 residues. CDR3 DNA sequence: TGTGCCAGCAGTGAGTCAGGGAATCACAATTCACCCCTCCACTTT. Amino acids: CASSESGNHNSPLHF.

The rearrangement uses TRBV25-1 and TRBJ2-7; D is unclear. Germline-derived CDR1 and CDR2 are MGHDK and SYGVNS. Trimming removed 2 bases at V and 6 bases at J, with 8 bases between. The CDR3 sequence is 12 residues long. CDR3 nucleotide sequence: TGTGCCAGCAGTGAAATCGGTTCCGAGCAGTACTTC. Protein sequence: CASSEIGSEQYF.

The rearrangement uses TRBV18 and TRBJ2-7; TRBD2 might be the D (6 bases). With 3 bases removed from V and 3 bases from J, the gap between germline ends came to 12 bases. The CDR3 length is 14 residues. Germline V lookup: CDR1 KGHSH, CDR2 LQKENI. In DNA form, the CDR3 reads TGTGCCAGCTCACCCGCCGGACTATTCTACGAGCAGTACTTC. The encoded protein is CASSPAGLFYEQYF.

CDR3 sequence: CASSALDVASYGYTF. CDR3 nucleotide sequence: TGTGCCAGCAGTGCCTTAGATGTTGCCTCATATGGCTACACCTTC. The chain joins TRBV6-6 to TRBJ1-2; D gene unclear. This CDR3 has 15 amino acids. The germline V gene encodes CDR1 MNHNY and CDR2 SVGAGI (reference sequence). Trimming took 5 bases from V and 5 from J, leaving 18 bases between them.

This chain links TRBV11-2 with TRBJ1-2; a possible D gene is TRBD1 (6 bases). Germline CDR1 and CDR2: SGHAT and FQNNGV. The V gene lost 7 bases and the J gene lost 4 bases, with 10 bases spanning the gap. CDR3 length: 12 amino acids. CDR3 loop: CASKGGPYGYTF. The CDR3 DNA is TGTGCCAGCAAAGGGGGACCCTATGGCTACACCTTC.

The rearrangement joins TRBV2 to TRBJ2-7; D is undetermined. V lost 2 bases and J 0 bases, leaving 11 bases between the germline ends. This CDR3 has 15 residues. Germline CDR1 SNHLY, CDR2 FYNNEI. CDR3: CASSERQPSSYEQYF. In DNA form, the CDR3 reads TGTGCCAGCAGTGAAAGGCAGCCGAGCTCCTACGAGCAGTACTTC.

A few counts support this clone. V is TRBV9 and J is TRBJ2-2, with no clear D. V was pared by 0 bases and J by 1 base, with 7 bases between. The CDR3 is 15 residues long. CDR1 is SGDLS, CDR2 YYNGEE, per germline. CDR3 bases: TGTGCCAGCAGCGTAGCTCTTGTGAACACCGGGGAGCTGTTTTTT. Amino acid sequence: CASSVALVNTGELFF.

This clone has more than one count but fewer than ten. The chain has TRBV5-6 and TRBJ2-3; 10 bases agree with TRBD2. This CDR3 comprises 14 residues. Trimming at V came to 6 bases and at J to 5 bases, leaving 6 bases not matched to a gene. From germline, CDR1 is SGHDT and CDR2 YYEEEE. The CDR3 sequence is CASTLPSGGDTQYF. As DNA, the CDR3 is TGTGCCAGCACCCTACCTAGCGGGGGAGATACGCAGTATTTT.

This clone was counted only a few times. The chain recombines TRBV6-5 with TRBJ1-2; D unresolved. CDR1 is MNHEY, CDR2 SVGAGI, per germline. Trimming shortened V by 8 bases and J by 4 bases, and 11 bases separated the two germline ends. The CDR3 loop spans 12 amino acids. The CDR3 nucleotides read TGTGCCAGCGGAGGAGAGACCTATGGCTACACCTTC. Its translation is CASGGETYGYTF.

The chain is built from TRBV19 and TRBJ2-5, with 7 bases fitting TRBD1. CDR1 and CDR2 from the germline V gene are LNHDA and SQIVND (reference sequence). The V segment lost 5 bases and the J segment 5 bases; nucleotides outside the gene matches: 5. CDR3 length equals 13 residues. This chain's CDR3 is CASSPQGLETQYF. The CDR3 DNA reads TGTGCCAGTAGTCCACAGGGGTTGGAGACCCAGTACTTC.

The gene calls are TRBV4-1 and TRBJ2-5, with a weak D call TRBD1 (5 bases). V was pared by 2 bases and J by 1 base, with 11 bases between. Germline values: CDR1 MGHRA, CDR2 YSYEKL. The CDR3 extends over 15 amino acids. Written as DNA, the CDR3 is TGCGCCAGCAGCCAATCACCAGGGCTCCAAGAGACCCAGTACTTC. Translation: CASSQSPGLQETQYF.

The sample holds a few counts of this clone. The chain joins TRBV5-1 to TRBJ1-1; TRBD1 might be the D (6 bases). Germline lookup yields CDR1 SGHRS and CDR2 YFSETQ. The V end lost 3 bases, the J end lost 0 bases, and 9 bases lay between the germline ends. The CDR3 spans 14 residues. The CDR3 loop is CASSYGQMNTEAFF. CDR3 in DNA: TGCGCCAGCAGCTATGGACAGATGAACACTGAAGCTTTCTTT.

J is TRBJ2-7 and V is TRBV28, with TRBD1 identical over 7 bases. The germline V gene encodes CDR1 MDHEN and CDR2 SYDVKM. V trimming: 6 bases; J trimming: 2 bases; junction bases outside the gene matches: 7. The CDR3 is 14 residues long. The CDR3 region has the DNA TGTGCCAGCAGACTAACAGGGGAGACCTACGAGCAGTACTTC. This sequence encodes CASRLTGETYEQYF.

The rearrangement links TRBV7-9 to TRBJ2-3, with 9 bases fitting TRBD2. The CDR3 spans 13 residues. Germline V gene data show CDR1 as SEHNR and CDR2 as FQNEAQ (reference sequence). After removal of 5 bases from V and 14 bases from J, the junction contained 11 bases not matched to a gene. Here the CDR3 reads CASSPFQRGELYF. The CDR3 DNA reads TGTGCCAGCAGCCCCTTCCAGCGGGGGGAACTGTATTTT.

The chain joins TRBV25-1 to TRBJ1-2; 9 bases are a match to TRBD1. The CDR3 is 15 residues long. CDR1 MGHDK and CDR2 SYGVNS come from the germline V gene. V lost 3 bases and J lost 6; bases outside the gene matches: 8. CDR3: CASSDTRDRVDGYTF. The CDR3 nucleotides read TGTGCCAGCAGTGATACCCGGGACAGGGTTGATGGCTACACCTTC.

The chain uses TRBV29-1 and TRBJ2-7; possibly TRBD2 for D (6 bases). CDR1 and CDR2 (germline): SQVTM, ANQGSEA. This CDR3 region has 13 residues. Trimming stripped 0 bases from V and 4 bases from J, with 10 bases between. The CDR3 loop reads CSVEDLGSYEQYF. For the CDR3, the DNA is TGCAGCGTTGAAGACCTCGGGAGTTACGAGCAGTACTTC.

The V and J genes are TRBV6-5 and TRBJ2-7; 8 nucleotides agree with TRBD2. This CDR3 is built from 15 residues. CDR1 and CDR2 (germline): MNHEY, SVGAGI. The V segment lost 2 bases and the J segment 6 bases; nucleotides outside the gene matches: 9. The CDR3 DNA is TGTGCCAGCAGTTACGAAATCATGAGCGGGGGCGAGCAGTACTTC. Protein product: CASSYEIMSGGEQYF.